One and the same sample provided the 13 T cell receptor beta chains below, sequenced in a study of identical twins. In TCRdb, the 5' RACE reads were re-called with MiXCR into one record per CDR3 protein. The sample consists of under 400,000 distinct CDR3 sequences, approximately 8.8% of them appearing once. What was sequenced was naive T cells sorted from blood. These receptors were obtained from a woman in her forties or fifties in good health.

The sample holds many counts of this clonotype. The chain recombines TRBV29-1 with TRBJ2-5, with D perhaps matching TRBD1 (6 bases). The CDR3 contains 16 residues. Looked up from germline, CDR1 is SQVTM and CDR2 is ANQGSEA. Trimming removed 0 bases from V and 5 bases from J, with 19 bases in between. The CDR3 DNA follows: TGCAGCGTTGAAGATGGGTTCCGCGCAGGGGTCGAGACCCAGTACTTC. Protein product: CSVEDGFRAGVETQYF.

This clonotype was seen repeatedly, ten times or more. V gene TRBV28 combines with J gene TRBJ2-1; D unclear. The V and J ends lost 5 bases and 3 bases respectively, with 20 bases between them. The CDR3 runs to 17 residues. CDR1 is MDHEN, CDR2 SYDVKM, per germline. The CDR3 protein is CASSHPRPYFNYNEQFF. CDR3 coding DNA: TGTGCCAGCAGTCACCCCCGGCCCTACTTTAACTACAATGAGCAGTTCTTC.

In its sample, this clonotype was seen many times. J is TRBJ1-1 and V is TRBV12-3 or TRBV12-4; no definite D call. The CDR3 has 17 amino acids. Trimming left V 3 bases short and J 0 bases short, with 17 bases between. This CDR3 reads CASSFKSLGGLNTEAFF. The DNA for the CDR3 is TGTGCCAGCAGTTTTAAGAGCCTAGGCGGGCTGAACACTGAAGCTTTCTTT.

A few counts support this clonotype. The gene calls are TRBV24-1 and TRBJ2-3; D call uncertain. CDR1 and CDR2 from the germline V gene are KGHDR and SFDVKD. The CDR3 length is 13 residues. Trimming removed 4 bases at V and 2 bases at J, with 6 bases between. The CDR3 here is CATSEVFTDTQYF. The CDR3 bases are TGTGCCACCAGTGAGGTCTTCACAGATACGCAGTATTTT.

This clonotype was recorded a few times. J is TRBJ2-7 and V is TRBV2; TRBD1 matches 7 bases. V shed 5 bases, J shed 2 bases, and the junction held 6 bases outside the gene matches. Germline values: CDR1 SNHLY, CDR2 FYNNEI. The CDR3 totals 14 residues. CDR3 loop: CASSLQGQPYEQYF. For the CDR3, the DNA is TGTGCCAGCAGTTTACAGGGGCAACCCTACGAGCAGTACTTC. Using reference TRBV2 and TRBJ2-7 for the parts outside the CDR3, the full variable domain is EPEVTQTPSHQVTQMGQEVILRCVPISNHLYFYWYRQILGQKVEFLVSFYNNEISEKSEIFDDQFSVERPDGSNFTLKIRSTKLEDSAMYFCASSLQGQPYEQYFGPGTRLTVT.

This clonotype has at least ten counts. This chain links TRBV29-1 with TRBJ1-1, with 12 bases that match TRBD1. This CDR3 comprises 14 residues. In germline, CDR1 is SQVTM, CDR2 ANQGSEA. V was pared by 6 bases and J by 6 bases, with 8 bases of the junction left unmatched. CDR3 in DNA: TGCAGCGTCCAGGGACAGGGGGCAGGCGCTGAAGCTTTCTTT. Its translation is CSVQGQGAGAEAFF.

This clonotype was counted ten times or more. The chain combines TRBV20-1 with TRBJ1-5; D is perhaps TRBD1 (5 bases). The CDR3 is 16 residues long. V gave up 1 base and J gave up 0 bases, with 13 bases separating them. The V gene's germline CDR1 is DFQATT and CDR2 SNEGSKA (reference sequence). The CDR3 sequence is CSARGVRDHSNQPQHF. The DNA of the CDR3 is TGCAGTGCTAGAGGCGTAAGGGACCATAGCAATCAGCCCCAGCATTTT.

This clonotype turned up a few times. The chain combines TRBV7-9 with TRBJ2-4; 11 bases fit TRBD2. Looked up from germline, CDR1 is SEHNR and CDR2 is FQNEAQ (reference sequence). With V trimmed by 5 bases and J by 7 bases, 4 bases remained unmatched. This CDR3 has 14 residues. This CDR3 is CASSITSGSNIQYF. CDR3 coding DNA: TGTGCCAGCAGCATTACTAGCGGGAGTAACATTCAGTACTTC.

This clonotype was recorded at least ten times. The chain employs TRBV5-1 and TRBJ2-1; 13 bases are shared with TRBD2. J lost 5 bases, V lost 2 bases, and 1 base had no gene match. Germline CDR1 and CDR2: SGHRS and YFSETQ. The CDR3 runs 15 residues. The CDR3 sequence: CASSFGLAGDNEQFF. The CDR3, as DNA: TGCGCCAGCAGCTTTGGACTAGCGGGGGACAATGAGCAGTTCTTC.

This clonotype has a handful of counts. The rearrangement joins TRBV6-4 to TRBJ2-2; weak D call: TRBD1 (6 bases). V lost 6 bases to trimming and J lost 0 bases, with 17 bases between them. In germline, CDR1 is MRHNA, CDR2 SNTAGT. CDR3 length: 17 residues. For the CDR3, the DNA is TGTGCCAGCAGCGATATTCCGGGACACACGAACACCGGGGAGCTGTTTTTT. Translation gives CASSDIPGHTNTGELFF.

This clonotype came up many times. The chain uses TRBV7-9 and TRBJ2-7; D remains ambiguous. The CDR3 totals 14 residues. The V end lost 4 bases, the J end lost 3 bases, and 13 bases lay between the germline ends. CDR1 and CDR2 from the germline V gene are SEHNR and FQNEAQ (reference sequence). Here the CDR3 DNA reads TGTGCCAGCAGCTCCGGCGGTATCCTCTACGAGCAGTACTTC. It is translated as CASSSGGILYEQYF.

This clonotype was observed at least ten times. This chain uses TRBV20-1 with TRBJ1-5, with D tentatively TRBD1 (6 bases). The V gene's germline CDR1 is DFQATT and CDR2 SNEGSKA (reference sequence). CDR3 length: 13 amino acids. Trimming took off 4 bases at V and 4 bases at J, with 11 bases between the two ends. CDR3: CSAIQGVNQPQHF. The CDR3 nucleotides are TGCAGTGCTATACAGGGTGTTAATCAGCCCCAGCATTTT.

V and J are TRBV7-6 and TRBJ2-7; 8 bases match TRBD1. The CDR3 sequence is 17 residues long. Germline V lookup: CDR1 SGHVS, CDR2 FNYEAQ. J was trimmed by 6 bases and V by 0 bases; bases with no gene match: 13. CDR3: CASSLAPGQDEWGEQYF. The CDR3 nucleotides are TGTGCCAGCAGCTTAGCACCGGGACAGGACGAATGGGGCGAGCAGTACTTC.